A selection of T cell receptor beta chains follows, all from one sample in a study of control samples from healthy donors and cancer patients. The data were produced by immunoSEQ multiplex PCR, yet TCRdb's version contains in-frame clones alone and is incomplete. Of approximately 90,000 clones in the sample, 65% to 85% were seen once. The sample taken for sequencing was PBMCs. The source of these receptors is a man between 65 and 80 years old with lung cancer. CDR3s include the opening cysteine and the closing phenylalanine or tryptophan. The D gene is left open where the match is weak.

TRBJ2-7	TRBV7-9	TRBD1	CASSLEGTGAYEQYF
TRBJ2-1	TRBV7-3	NA	CASSLGPDNDNEQFF
TRBJ2-3	TRBV7-6	TRBD2	CASSSRGGRTQYF
TRBJ2-7	TRBV28	NA	CASTGGAGLGEQYF
TRBJ1-6	TRBV12-5	NA	CASGPGNSPLHF
TRBJ1-4	TRBV6-6	NA	CASWNGKNEKLFF
TRBJ2-1	TRBV19	NA	CASSLTGPQGGEQFF
TRBJ1-5	TRBV19	TRBD1	CASRWDGSATGVWPQHF
TRBJ2-1	TRBV4-2	NA	CASSQGVTSREQFF
TRBJ2-1	TRBV12-3/TRBV12-4	TRBD2	CASGTSGGYEQFF
TRBJ1-3	TRBV5-4	NA	CASSMTDSGNTIYF
TRBJ1-4	TRBV7-9	TRBD1	CASSLGTGPNEKLFF
TRBJ1-2	TRBV3-1/TRBV3-2	NA	CASSQDLTANYGYTF
TRBJ2-2	TRBV24-1	NA	CATSDYRVNTGELFF
TRBJ1-1	TRBV29-1	TRBD1	CSSSGTGMNTEAFF
TRBJ1-6	TRBV6-1	NA	CASSGSPGAYNSPLHF
TRBJ2-3	TRBV30	NA	CAWSVQGPDTQYF
TRBJ1-4	TRBV6-2/TRBV6-3	NA	CASSYSNPYNEKLFF
TRBJ1-1	TRBV28	NA	CASRLTRGEAFF
TRBJ2-7	TRBV6-2/TRBV6-3	NA	CASSLAGHEQYF
TRBJ1-1	TRBV9	NA	CASSAYAGNTEAFF
TRBJ2-7	TRBV11-2	TRBD2	CASSSTSGGIGYEQYF
TRBJ2-7	TRBV10-1	NA	CASSESLHSLEQYF
TRBJ1-3	TRBV5-8	TRBD1	CASSRLQGAWNTIYF
TRBJ1-1	TRBV12-5	NA	CASGSRQAGEAFF
TRBJ1-3	TRBV18	NA	CASSPRNTISGNTIYF
TRBJ2-3	TRBV28	NA	CASSVTGPTGLGTDTQYF
TRBJ2-2	TRBV19	NA	CASTLAQGQVTGELFF
TRBJ1-2	TRBV3-1/TRBV3-2	NA	CASSQDGRPLYGYTF
TRBJ2-1	TRBV5-1	NA	CASSLATGHNEQFF
TRBJ1-2	TRBV5-6	NA	CASSLGGSGLGYTF
TRBJ1-5	TRBV19	NA	CASRSGSEGNQPQHF